These T cell receptor beta chains were read from a single sample in a study of blood T cells in healthy people across ages. TCRdb ran MiXCR on the 5' RACE reads and lists one entry per CDR3 protein. The profile shows about 800,000 distinct CDR3 sequences, roughly 25% of them singletons. This same sample was also part of a study on T cells of mothers and their children.

The material sequenced was blood. The receptors stem from a boy between 10 and 17 years old in good health. CDR3s include the opening cysteine and the closing phenylalanine or tryptophan. The D gene is left open where the match is weak. The size of a clone is reported for some rows only, either as once, few or many, or as a class for expanded clones.

cdr3_aa	cdr3_nt	j_call	d_call	clone_size	v_call
CASSSPGTDYGYTF	TGTGCCAGCAGCTCCCCAGGAACAGACTATGGCTACACCTTC	TRBJ1-2	-	-	TRBV7-9
CATSRPSVLPGETQYF	TGTGCCACCAGCAGACCTTCAGTCCTACCAGGGGAGACCCAGTACTTC	TRBJ2-5	-	-	TRBV15
CSVETGDGTDTQYF	TGCAGCGTTGAAACAGGGGACGGCACAGATACGCAGTATTTT	TRBJ2-3	TRBD1	few	TRBV29-1
CASSLETGWAEAFF	TGCGCCAGCAGCTTGGAGACAGGGTGGGCTGAAGCTTTCTTT	TRBJ1-1	TRBD1	-	TRBV5-1
CSVGPFTEAFF	TGCAGCGTTGGTCCTTTCACTGAAGCTTTCTTT	TRBJ1-1	-	-	TRBV29-1
CASNNRAIKGTEAFF	TGTGCCAGCAACAACCGGGCCATCAAGGGGACTGAAGCTTTCTTT	TRBJ1-1	-	-	TRBV6-7
CASSFPRESSYEQYF	TGTGCCAGCAGCTTCCCGAGGGAGAGCTCCTACGAGCAGTACTTC	TRBJ2-7	-	few	TRBV5-6
CASSQDTGTEAFF	TGCGCCAGCAGCCAAGATACGGGGACTGAAGCTTTCTTT	TRBJ1-1	-	-	TRBV4-1
CSASGTGSSYEQYF	TGCAGTGCTAGTGGGACAGGGAGCTCCTACGAGCAGTACTTC	TRBJ2-7	TRBD1	few	TRBV20-1
CSVGGLAGGSSYNEQFF	TGCAGCGTTGGGGGACTAGCGGGAGGGTCCTCCTACAATGAGCAGTTCTTC	TRBJ2-1	TRBD2	few	TRBV29-1
CASSLANNNSPLHF	TGCGCCAGCAGCTTGGCCAATAATAATTCACCCCTCCACTTT	TRBJ1-6	-	few	TRBV5-1
CASTDLDGYNEQFF	TGTGCCAGCACCGACCTGGACGGATACAATGAGCAGTTCTTC	TRBJ2-1	-	-	TRBV28
CASSPGQLATYGYTF	TGCGCCAGCAGCCCGGGACAGCTAGCCACGTATGGCTACACCTTC	TRBJ1-2	TRBD1	-	TRBV5-1
CAISESGTPRGTQYF	TGTGCCATCAGTGAGTCCGGGACCCCAAGGGGGACCCAGTACTTC	TRBJ2-5	-	once	TRBV10-3
CASSLMLAVYNEQFF	TGTGCCAGCAGCTTAATGTTAGCGGTCTACAATGAGCAGTTCTTC	TRBJ2-1	-	few	TRBV7-2
CASSTRTGKGYTF	TGTGCCAGCAGCACCCGGACAGGCAAAGGCTACACCTTC	TRBJ1-2	TRBD1	-	TRBV6-5
CASSFRTGGTEAFF	TGTGCCAGCAGCTTTCGGACAGGGGGCACTGAAGCTTTCTTT	TRBJ1-1	TRBD1	-	TRBV3-1
CASSIQGAYEQYF	TGTGCCAGCAGCATACAGGGGGCCTACGAGCAGTACTTC	TRBJ2-7	TRBD1	-	TRBV7-2
CASSTGHYNEQFF	TGTGCCAGCAGTACGGGACACTACAATGAGCAGTTCTTC	TRBJ2-1	-	-	TRBV6-2/TRBV6-3
CASSYHGSGETQYF	TGTGCCAGCAGTTACCATGGATCCGGGGAGACCCAGTACTTC	TRBJ2-5	-	few	TRBV6-2/TRBV6-3
CASSPQISLQETQYF	TGTGCCAGCTCACCTCAAATAAGCCTCCAAGAGACCCAGTACTTC	TRBJ2-5	-	few	TRBV18
CSAAQRQGYEQYF	TGCAGTGCCGCCCAGAGACAGGGCTACGAGCAGTACTTC	TRBJ2-7	TRBD1	few	TRBV20-1
CSVQVPQTYEQYF	TGCAGCGTCCAAGTTCCACAGACCTACGAGCAGTACTTC	TRBJ2-7	-	-	TRBV29-1
CASSLGRLARYNEQFF	TGTGCCAGCAGCTTAGGGAGGCTAGCGAGGTACAATGAGCAGTTCTTC	TRBJ2-1	-	-	TRBV11-2
CASSYIAGAYNEQFF	TGTGCCAGCAGTTACATAGCGGGAGCATACAATGAGCAGTTCTTC	TRBJ2-1	TRBD2	-	TRBV6-5
CASAGLAGSYNEQFF	TGTGCCAGCGCAGGACTAGCGGGTTCCTACAATGAGCAGTTCTTC	TRBJ2-1	TRBD2	few	TRBV6-1
CASSDTGGSYYEQYF	TGTGCCAGCAGTGATACTGGGGGTTCCTACTACGAGCAGTACTTC	TRBJ2-7	-	-	TRBV2
CASRRVAGIYNEQFF	TGTGCCAGCAGAAGGGTAGCGGGGATTTACAATGAGCAGTTCTTC	TRBJ2-1	TRBD2	-	TRBV11-2
CASSFYREPGEKLFF	TGTGCCAGCAGTTTTTACAGGGAACCGGGAGAAAAACTGTTTTTT	TRBJ1-4	-	few	TRBV28
CASSQRVGDNEKLFF	TGTGCCAGCAGCCAACGCGTCGGAGATAATGAAAAACTGTTTTTT	TRBJ1-4	-	few	TRBV7-2
CASSYTGVNYEQYF	TGTGCCAGCAGCTACACAGGGGTCAACTACGAGCAGTACTTC	TRBJ2-7	TRBD1	many	TRBV13
CASGGGTGWDEQFF	TGTGCCAGCGGAGGCGGGACAGGGTGGGATGAGCAGTTCTTC	TRBJ2-1	TRBD1	-	TRBV10-3
CASCAMGETQYF	TGTGCCAGCTGTGCCATGGGGGAGACCCAGTACTTC	TRBJ2-5	-	few	TRBV7-9
CASSQVPLRHEQYF	TGTGCCAGCAGCCAAGTCCCGTTACGCCACGAGCAGTACTTC	TRBJ2-7	-	few	TRBV14
CASSYIGGYQETQYF	TGTGCCAGCAGTTACATCGGGGGGTACCAAGAGACCCAGTACTTC	TRBJ2-5	TRBD2	few	TRBV6-2/TRBV6-3
CSVELAASNEQYF	TGCAGCGTTGAACTAGCGGCAAGTAACGAGCAGTACTTC	TRBJ2-7	TRBD2	-	TRBV29-1
CAISEGNLEDTQYF	TGTGCCATCAGTGAAGGCAATCTAGAAGATACGCAGTATTTT	TRBJ2-3	-	-	TRBV10-3
CASSYQRLAGIIPYKQYF	TGTGCCAGCAGTTACCAACGACTAGCGGGAATAATACCCTACAAGCAATACTTC	TRBJ2-7	TRBD2	-	TRBV6-2/TRBV6-3
CASSDGGGQETQYF	TGTGCCAGCAGTGACGGAGGGGGCCAAGAGACCCAGTACTTC	TRBJ2-5	-	-	TRBV6-1